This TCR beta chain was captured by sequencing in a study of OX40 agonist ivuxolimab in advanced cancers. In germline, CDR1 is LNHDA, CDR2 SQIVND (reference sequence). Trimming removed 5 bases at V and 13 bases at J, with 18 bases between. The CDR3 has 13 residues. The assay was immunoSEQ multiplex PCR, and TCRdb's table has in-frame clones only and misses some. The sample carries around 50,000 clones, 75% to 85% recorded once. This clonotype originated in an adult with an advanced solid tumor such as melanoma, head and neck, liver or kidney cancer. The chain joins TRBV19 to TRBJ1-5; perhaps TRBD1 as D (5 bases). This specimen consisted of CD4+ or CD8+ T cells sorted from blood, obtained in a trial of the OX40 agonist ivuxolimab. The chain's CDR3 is CASSRREGFPQHF. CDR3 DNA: TGTGCCAGTAGTCGACGGGAGGGGTTTCCTCAGCATTTT. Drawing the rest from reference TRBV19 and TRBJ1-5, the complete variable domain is DGGITQSPKYLFRKEGQNVTLSCEQNLNHDAMYWYRQDPGQGLRLIYYSQIVNDFQKGDIAEGYSVSREKKESFPLTVTSAQKNPTAFYLCASSRREGFPQHFGDGTRLSIL.